This TCR beta chain was identified during a study of CD8+ T cells in alopecia areata. RNA extraction and reverse transcription yielded cDNA as sequencing template. Clones were read by immunoSEQ multiplex PCR, and TCRdb kept only the in-frame ones, dropping some. The sample lists more than 130,000 clones; roughly four fifths were seen once. The CDR3 has 12 residues. V shed 4 bases and J shed 2 bases, with 8 bases lying between them. The germline V gene has CDR1 GTSNPN and CDR2 SVGIG (reference sequence). This clone was found once. Treatment noted: oral pan-JAK inhibitor, 5-10 mg twice daily. Both peripheral blood and punch biopsies of lesional scalp skin were obtained from patients who had alopecia areata.

This chain joins TRBV30 and TRBJ1-2; the D is unclear. This clonotype originated in a human donor with alopecia areata. The specimen comprised CD8+ T cells sorted from blood, sampled at week 4, from a patient treated with tofacitinib. The DNA for the CDR3 is TGTGCCTGGAACAGAGGGAACTATGGCTACACCTTC. It encodes CAWNRGNYGYTF.